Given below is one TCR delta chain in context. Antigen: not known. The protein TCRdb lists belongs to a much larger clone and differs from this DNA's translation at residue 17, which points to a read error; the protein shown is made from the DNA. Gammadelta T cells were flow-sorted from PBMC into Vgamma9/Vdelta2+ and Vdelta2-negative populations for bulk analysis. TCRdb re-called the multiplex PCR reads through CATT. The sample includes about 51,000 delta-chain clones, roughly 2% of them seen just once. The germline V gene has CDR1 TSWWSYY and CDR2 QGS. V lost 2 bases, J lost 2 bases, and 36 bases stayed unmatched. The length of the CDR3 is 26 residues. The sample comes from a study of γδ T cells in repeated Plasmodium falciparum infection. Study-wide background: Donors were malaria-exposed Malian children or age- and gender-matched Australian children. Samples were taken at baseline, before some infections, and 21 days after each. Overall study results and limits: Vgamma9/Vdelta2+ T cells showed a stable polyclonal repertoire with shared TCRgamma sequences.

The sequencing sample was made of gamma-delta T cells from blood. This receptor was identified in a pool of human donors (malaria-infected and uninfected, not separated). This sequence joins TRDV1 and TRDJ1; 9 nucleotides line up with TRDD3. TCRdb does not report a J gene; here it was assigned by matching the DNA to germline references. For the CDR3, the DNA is TGTGCTCTTGGGGAATCACGGCCTTCCTTATCCGACTGGGGGACTCCTCTTTACATTTTGACCGATAAACTCATCTTT. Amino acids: CALGESRPSLSDWGTPLYILTDKLIF.